These 7 T cell receptor beta chains share one sample of origin, sequenced in a study of cytotoxic CD8 clonotypes in ibrutinib-treated CLL. Data came from immunoSEQ multiplex PCR; TCRdb stores just in-frame clones and leaves some out. The sample has a few hundred thousand clones; about 77% are singletons. The sequenced sample was PBMCs, obtained before ibrutinib treatment. The source of these receptors is a human donor with chronic lymphocytic leukemia.

This clone was recorded once. The V gene is TRBV7-2, the J gene TRBJ2-3, with D possibly matching TRBD2 (6 bases). The CDR3 length is 14 residues. V was clipped by 3 bases and J by 7 bases, with 14 bases between them. Germline V lookup: CDR1 SGHTA, CDR2 FQGNSA. As DNA, the CDR3 is TGTGCCAGCAGCTTTGCGACTAGTGAAAATACGCAGTATTTT. Translating it yields CASSFATSENTQYF.

This clone came up once. The CDR3 spells CASSIGQGVTEAFF. The CDR3 bases are TGTGCCAGCAGCATCGGACAGGGCGTCACTGAAGCTTTCTTT. This chain uses TRBV5-4 with TRBJ1-1, with 8 nucleotides matching TRBD1. Per the germline V gene, CDR1 is SGHNT and CDR2 is YYREEE (reference sequence). The CDR3 is 14 residues long. The V segment lost 4 bases and the J segment 4 bases; nucleotides outside the gene matches: 6.

The chain recombines TRBV7-2 with TRBJ2-1, with a possible D match to TRBD2 (6 bases). Germline loops: CDR1 SGHTA, CDR2 FQGNSA. Trimming removed 0 bases from V and 5 bases from J, with 8 bases in between. The CDR3 consists of 14 residues. CDR3 sequence: CASSLAGGHNEQFF. CDR3 DNA: TGTGCCAGCAGCTTAGCGGGGGGACACAATGAGCAGTTCTTC.

The rearrangement uses TRBV28 and TRBJ2-5; TRBD1 or TRBD2 may be the D gene (5 bases each). The CDR3 has 16 residues. V was clipped by 2 bases and J by 6 bases, with 19 bases between them. In germline, CDR1 is MDHEN, CDR2 SYDVKM. CDR3 loop: CASSLRGNEEVKTQYF. The CDR3 coding sequence is TGTGCCAGCAGTTTACGGGGCAACGAAGAGGTTAAGACCCAGTACTTC. The whole variable domain, filled in from reference TRBV28 and TRBJ2-5, reads DVKVTQSSRYLVKRTGEKVFLECVQDMDHENMFWYRQDPGLGLRLIYFSYDVKMKEKGDIPEGYSVSREKKERFSLILESASTNQTSMYLCASSLRGNEEVKTQYFGPGTRLLVL.

The chain combines TRBV14 with TRBJ2-1, with TRBD1 matching over 7 bases. Germline CDR1 and CDR2: SGHDN and FVKESK. Germline trimming cut 4 bases from V and 12 bases from J; bases unmatched to any gene: 6. This CDR3 is built from 12 residues. The CDR3 DNA reads TGTGCCAGCAGCCTTACAGGGGTGGGGCAGTTCTTC. Its protein product is CASSLTGVGQFF.

The chain joins TRBV19 to TRBJ1-5; no definite D call. The V gene's germline CDR1 is LNHDA and CDR2 SQIVND (reference sequence). The CDR3 loop spans 15 amino acids. The germline V and J ends were trimmed by 3 bases and 7 bases, with 16 bases remaining between them. The CDR3 bases are TGTGCCAGTAGTATCTTGGCTCCGGACGGCCAGCCCCAGCATTTT. Its translation is CASSILAPDGQPQHF.

The chain couples TRBV12-5 to TRBJ2-3; D gene unclear. This CDR3 contains 15 residues. Germline V gene lookup returns CDR1 LGHNT and CDR2 FRNRAP. Trimming removed 6 bases from V and 3 bases from J, with 16 bases in between. DNA for the CDR3: TGTGCTAGTGGACTCGGCAGTACTTGGACAGATACGCAGTATTTT. It codes for CASGLGSTWTDTQYF.